This T cell receptor beta chain derives from a study of siplizumab effects on memory and regulatory T cells. Study-wide findings and caveats: Proliferating CD4+ or CD8+ clones, roughly 80-95% of them, lacked an assignable naive or memory phenotype.

The protocol was immunoSEQ multiplex PCR, while the TCRdb copy is restricted to in-frame clones and leaves out a portion. This table has 100,000 or so clones, 90% to 95% appearing once. Losses at the gene ends were 0 bases for V and 3 bases for J; bases not matched to a gene: 8. The CDR3 runs 18 residues. Germline V gene data show CDR1 as LGHNA and CDR2 as YNFKEQ. Points on this clone: Its target is not known.

This TCR came from a human donor in good health. Specimen: CD4+ T cells sorted from blood. The J gene is TRBJ2-7, the V gene TRBV4-2; 13 nucleotides agree with TRBD2. CDR3 residues: CASSQELAGGPWSYEQYF. CDR3 in DNA: TGTGCCAGCAGCCAAGAACTAGCGGGAGGGCCGTGGAGCTACGAGCAGTACTTC.